Listed below are T cell receptor beta chains from one sample, sequenced in a study of CD8 T cells in Susac syndrome. A single record per CDR3 protein comes from TCRdb applying MiXCR to the immunoSEQ multiplex PCR reads. The sample gives approximately 230,000 distinct CDR3 sequences, around 93% of which show up once; 0.055% to 0.075% is in the top ten. Material for sequencing was CD4+ T cells from PBMCs. Receptor source: a human donor with multiple sclerosis. Both conserved end residues are part of each CDR3. D genes are given only for firm matches. The size of a clone is reported for some rows only, either as once, few or many, or as a class for expanded clones.

TRBV10-3	NA	NA	TRBJ2-5	CAISESSVLKTQYF	TGTGCCATCAGTGAGTCGTCTGTGTTAAAGACCCAGTACTTC
TRBV5-6	NA	NA	TRBJ2-1	CASSFRGFGRNEQFF	TGTGCCAGCAGCTTCAGGGGGTTCGGGAGGAATGAGCAGTTCTTC
TRBV20-1	NA	NA	TRBJ1-4	CSARGVRGGEKLFF	TGCAGTGCTAGAGGGGTCAGAGGAGGTGAAAAACTGTTTTTT
TRBV7-2	NA	TRBD2	TRBJ2-7	CASSLGGGALGYEQYF	TGTGCCAGCAGCTTAGGCGGGGGGGCCCTCGGCTACGAGCAGTACTTC
TRBV29-1	NA	NA	TRBJ1-1	CSVGREGAEAFF	TGCAGCGTTGGGAGGGAGGGGGCTGAAGCTTTCTTT
TRBV27	NA	NA	TRBJ2-5	CASGRDVQETQYF	TGTGCCAGCGGACGGGACGTACAAGAGACCCAGTACTTC
TRBV10-2	NA	TRBD1	TRBJ2-1	CASSEEGDRAYNEQFF	TGCGCCAGCAGTGAGGAGGGGGACAGGGCCTACAATGAGCAGTTCTTC
TRBV5-4	once	TRBD1	TRBJ2-7	CASSRQGPSYEQYF	TGTGCCAGCAGCCGACAGGGGCCCTCCTACGAGCAGTACTTC
TRBV5-5	NA	TRBD2	TRBJ2-5	CASSLTPTSGQETQYF	TGTGCCAGCAGTCTCACCCCGACTAGCGGCCAAGAGACCCAGTACTTC
TRBV12-3/TRBV12-4	NA	TRBD1	TRBJ1-5	CASSFGTGVGQPQHF	TGTGCCAGCAGTTTTGGGACAGGGGTTGGCCAGCCCCAGCATTTT
TRBV18	NA	TRBD1	TRBJ1-1	CASSPMVRGGTEAFF	TGTGCCAGCTCACCAATGGTCAGGGGGGGGACTGAAGCTTTCTTT
TRBV27	NA	NA	TRBJ2-7	CASSKDGGRSYEQYF	TGTGCCAGCAGCAAAGATGGGGGACGGTCCTACGAGCAGTACTTC
TRBV20-1	NA	TRBD2	TRBJ2-5	CSARPGGVQETQYF	TGCAGTGCTAGACCTGGGGGGGTCCAAGAGACCCAGTACTTC
TRBV12-3/TRBV12-4	once	NA	TRBJ2-2	CASSLRNPDGPGELFF	TGTGCCAGCAGTTTACGGAATCCAGACGGCCCCGGGGAGCTGTTTTTT
TRBV29-1	NA	NA	TRBJ2-3	CSVDRDSTDTQYF	TGCAGCGTTGACAGGGACAGCACAGATACGCAGTATTTT
TRBV24-1	NA	TRBD1	TRBJ2-1	CATSRDSYNEQFF	TGTGCCACCAGTCGGGACAGCTACAATGAGCAGTTCTTC
TRBV9	NA	NA	TRBJ1-3	CASSVGAGTGNTIYF	TGTGCCAGCAGCGTAGGGGCAGGGACTGGAAACACCATATATTTT
TRBV30	NA	NA	TRBJ2-7	CAWSMQVSPYEQYF	TGTGCCTGGAGTATGCAGGTCTCCCCCTACGAGCAGTACTTC
TRBV20-1	NA	NA	TRBJ2-3	CSARVGSTDTQYF	TGCAGTGCTAGAGTCGGGAGCACAGATACGCAGTATTTT
TRBV3-1	NA	TRBD1	TRBJ2-7	CASRETGTGTYEQYF	TGTGCCAGCAGAGAGACCGGGACAGGGACGTACGAGCAGTACTTC
TRBV28	NA	NA	TRBJ2-3	CASSFSRTSEDTQYF	TGTGCCAGCAGTTTTTCACGGACATCCGAAGATACGCAGTATTTT
TRBV12-3/TRBV12-4	NA	TRBD2	TRBJ2-5	CASSLTSSETQYF	TGTGCCAGCAGTTTGACTAGCAGCGAGACCCAGTACTTC
TRBV5-1	NA	NA	TRBJ2-3	CASSLVQGASTDTQYF	TGCGCCAGCAGCTTGGTCCAGGGCGCCAGCACAGATACGCAGTATTTT
TRBV30	NA	TRBD1	TRBJ1-5	CASRDRTSNSNQPQHF	TGTGCCAGCCGGGACAGAACCTCCAATAGCAATCAGCCCCAGCATTTT
TRBV29-1	NA	NA	TRBJ1-1	CSAELGVNTEAFF	TGCAGCGCCGAGCTGGGGGTAAACACTGAAGCTTTCTTT
TRBV6-1	NA	NA	TRBJ1-2	CASSEIWDPRVYGYTF	TGTGCCAGCAGTGAAATTTGGGATCCGAGGGTCTATGGCTACACCTTC
TRBV5-4	NA	TRBD1	TRBJ1-2	CASSGTGGREGLGYTF	TGTGCCAGCAGCGGAACAGGGGGGAGAGAGGGATTGGGCTACACCTTC
TRBV30	NA	NA	TRBJ2-1	CAWKGNYNEQFF	TGTGCCTGGAAAGGTAACTACAATGAGCAGTTCTTC
TRBV5-1	NA	TRBD1	TRBJ1-4	CASSLQGGDEKLFF	TGCGCCAGCAGCTTACAGGGGGGAGATGAAAAACTGTTTTTT
TRBV29-1	NA	NA	TRBJ1-6	CSVAGGGDSPLHF	TGCAGCGTAGCCGGCGGGGGGGATTCACCCCTCCACTTT
TRBV6-5	NA	TRBD1	TRBJ1-1	CASSRVQGGAEAFF	TGTGCCAGCAGTCGAGTCCAGGGGGGTGCTGAAGCTTTCTTT
TRBV12-3/TRBV12-4	NA	NA	TRBJ2-2	CASSPFRQATGELFF	TGTGCCAGCAGCCCTTTCAGACAGGCGACCGGGGAGCTGTTTTTT
TRBV12-3/TRBV12-4	few	TRBD2	TRBJ2-5	CASSLTGGAGETQYF	TGTGCCAGCAGTTTGACGGGAGGGGCGGGAGAGACCCAGTACTTC
TRBV6-6	NA	NA	TRBJ2-3	CASNQGQADTQYF	TGTGCCAGCAACCAGGGTCAGGCAGATACGCAGTATTTT
TRBV24-1	NA	NA	TRBJ1-5	CATSAGIGPQHF	TGTGCCACCAGTGCCGGCATAGGGCCCCAGCATTTT
TRBV27	NA	NA	TRBJ1-6	CASSFSYNSPLHF	TGTGCCAGCAGTTTCTCCTATAATTCACCCCTCCACTTT
TRBV9	NA	NA	TRBJ1-1	CASSVGAGGVNTEAFF	TGTGCCAGCAGCGTAGGGGCCGGGGGCGTGAACACTGAAGCTTTCTTT
TRBV7-8	NA	NA	TRBJ2-4	CASSRPGLHIQYF	TGTGCCAGCAGCCGCCCGGGCCTCCACATTCAGTACTTC
TRBV23-1	NA	NA	TRBJ1-2	CASSQSAGGDPCLYWGYTF	TGCGCCAGCAGTCAATCGGCGGGTGGTGACCCTTGCCTATATTGGGGCTACACCTTC
TRBV7-7	NA	NA	TRBJ2-5	CASSSTVQETQYF	TGTGCCAGCAGCTCGACAGTTCAAGAGACCCAGTACTTC
TRBV18	NA	NA	TRBJ2-4	CASSPLQVKENIQYF	TGTGCCAGCTCACCACTTCAGGTGAAAGAAAACATTCAGTACTTC
TRBV12-3/TRBV12-4	NA	NA	TRBJ1-3	CASSLTSGNTIYF	TGTGCCAGCAGTTTAACGTCTGGAAACACCATATATTTT
TRBV28	NA	NA	TRBJ1-1	CASSSSVNTEAFF	TGTGCCAGCAGTTCGTCCGTGAACACTGAAGCTTTCTTT
TRBV10-3	NA	NA	TRBJ1-3	CAIAQAGDTIYF	TGTGCCATCGCTCAGGCCGGAGACACCATATATTTT
TRBV2	NA	NA	TRBJ1-4	CASSESRGGGTNEKLFF	TGTGCCAGCAGTGAGTCTCGGGGAGGCGGAACTAATGAAAAACTGTTTTTT
TRBV5-1	NA	NA	TRBJ2-5	CASSLKVLETQYF	TGCGCCAGCAGCTTGAAAGTCCTGGAGACCCAGTACTTC
TRBV28	NA	NA	TRBJ1-2	CASSRTRGRGGGYTF	TGTGCCAGCAGTCGTACCAGGGGCCGCGGAGGTGGCTACACCTTC
TRBV29-1	NA	NA	TRBJ1-2	CSVDGSGYTF	TGCAGCGTTGACGGGTCGGGCTACACCTTC
TRBV7-2	NA	NA	TRBJ2-7	CASSLDRAREQYF	TGTGCCAGCAGCTTAGACAGGGCGAGGGAGCAGTACTTC
TRBV18	NA	TRBD1	TRBJ1-1	CASSPRTGQNTEAFF	TGTGCCAGCTCACCCAGGACAGGGCAGAACACTGAAGCTTTCTTT
TRBV28	NA	TRBD1	TRBJ2-7	CASIGGTGEGHEQYF	TGTGCCAGCATCGGTGGGACAGGTGAGGGTCACGAGCAGTACTTC
TRBV2	few	NA	TRBJ2-5	CASSSPPETQYF	TGTGCCAGCAGTTCCCCCCCGGAGACCCAGTACTTC
TRBV27	NA	NA	TRBJ2-5	CASSFGGERETQYF	TGTGCCAGCAGCTTTGGAGGGGAAAGGGAGACCCAGTACTTC
TRBV25-1	NA	NA	TRBJ2-6	CASSETKAGANVLTF	TGTGCCAGCAGTGAAACCAAGGCTGGGGCCAACGTCCTGACTTTC
TRBV27	NA	NA	TRBJ1-4	CASRLEGLGQGRGEKLFF	TGTGCCAGCCGATTAGAGGGTTTAGGGCAGGGCCGGGGTGAAAAACTGTTTTTT
TRBV5-6	NA	NA	TRBJ2-5	CASSRLRAPDGETQYF	TGTGCCAGCAGCCGACTCCGGGCCCCAGATGGAGAGACCCAGTACTTC